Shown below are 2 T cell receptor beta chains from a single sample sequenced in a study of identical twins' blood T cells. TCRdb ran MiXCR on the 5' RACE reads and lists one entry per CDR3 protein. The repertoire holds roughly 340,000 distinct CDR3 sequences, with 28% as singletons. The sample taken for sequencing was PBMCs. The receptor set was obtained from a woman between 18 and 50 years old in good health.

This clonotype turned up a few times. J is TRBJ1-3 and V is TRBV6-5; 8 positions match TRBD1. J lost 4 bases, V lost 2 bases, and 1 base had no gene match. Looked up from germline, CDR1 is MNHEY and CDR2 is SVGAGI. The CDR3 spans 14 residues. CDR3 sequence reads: CASSYGTGGNTIYF. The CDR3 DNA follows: TGTGCCAGCAGTTACGGGACAGGCGGAAACACCATATATTTT.

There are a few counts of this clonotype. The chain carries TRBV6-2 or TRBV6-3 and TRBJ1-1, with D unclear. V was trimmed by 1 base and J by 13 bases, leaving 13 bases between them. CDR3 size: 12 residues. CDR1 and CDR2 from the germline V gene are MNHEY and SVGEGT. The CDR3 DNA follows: TGTGCCAGCAGTTACTGGTTCAACGAGTTTTTCTTT. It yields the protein CASSYWFNEFFF.